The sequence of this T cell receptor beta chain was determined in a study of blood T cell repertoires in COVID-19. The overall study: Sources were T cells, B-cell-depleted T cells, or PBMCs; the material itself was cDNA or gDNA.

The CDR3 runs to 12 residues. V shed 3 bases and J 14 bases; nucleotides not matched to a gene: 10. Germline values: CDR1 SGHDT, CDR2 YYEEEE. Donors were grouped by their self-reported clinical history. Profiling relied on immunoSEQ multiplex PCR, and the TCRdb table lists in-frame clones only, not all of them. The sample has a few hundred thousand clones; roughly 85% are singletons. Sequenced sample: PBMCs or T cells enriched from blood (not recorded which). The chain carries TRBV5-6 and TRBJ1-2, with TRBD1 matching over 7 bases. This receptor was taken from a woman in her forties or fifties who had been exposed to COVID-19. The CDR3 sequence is CASSSLQGKRTF. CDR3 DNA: TGTGCCAGCAGCTCCCTACAGGGGAAGAGGACCTTC.